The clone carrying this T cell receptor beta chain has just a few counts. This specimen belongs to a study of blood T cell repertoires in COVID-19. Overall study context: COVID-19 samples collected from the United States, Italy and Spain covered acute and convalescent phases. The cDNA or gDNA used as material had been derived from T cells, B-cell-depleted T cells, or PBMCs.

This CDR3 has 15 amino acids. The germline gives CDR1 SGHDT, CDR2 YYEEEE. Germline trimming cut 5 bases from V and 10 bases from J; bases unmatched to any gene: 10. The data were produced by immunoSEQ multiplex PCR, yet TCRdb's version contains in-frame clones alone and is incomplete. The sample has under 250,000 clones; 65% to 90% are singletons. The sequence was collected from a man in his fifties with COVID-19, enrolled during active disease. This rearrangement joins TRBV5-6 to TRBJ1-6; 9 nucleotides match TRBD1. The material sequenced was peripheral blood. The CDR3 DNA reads TGTGCCAGCAGAAACCGGGACAGGGTCGCGTCACCCCTCCACTTT. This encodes CASRNRDRVASPLHF.